This entry features one T cell receptor beta chain sequence. Its antigen is not known. Every sample yielded at least 6 million isolated PBMCs. Each sample provided at least 5.5 micrograms of extracted total RNA. It was with a sample-barcoded 5' primer and a J-beta primer mix that a second PCR of roughly 7 to 12 cycles was run. TCRdb reprocessed the 5' RACE reads with MiXCR, giving one entry per CDR3 protein. This table has about 810,000 distinct CDR3 sequences, about 34% appearing once. This sample stems from a study of blood T cells in healthy people across ages. Findings of the study overall: Older age went with lower TCR beta diversity per million T cells, in a roughly linear way.

The CDR3 is 16 residues long. The V and J ends lost 7 bases and 3 bases respectively, with 25 bases between them. The germline gives CDR1 DFQATT, CDR2 SNEGSKA (reference sequence). The receptor was derived from a man aged 18 to 29 in good health. The chain is built from TRBV20-1 and TRBJ2-7, with a tentative D call TRBD2 (6 bases). The sequenced sample was blood. The chain's CDR3 is CSGYSSGDFSLYEQYF. The CDR3, as DNA: TGCAGTGGCTACAGCTCCGGGGACTTTAGCCTCTACGAGCAGTACTTC.